This T cell receptor (beta chain) was captured by sequencing in a study of cytomegalovirus exposure and HLA in healthy donors. Study as a whole: The 90 to 150 validation repertoires, a later analysis reported, used the same platform as the approximately 730 repertoires from the first cohort.

Findings of the study overall: In the approximately 130 validation repertoires, a later analysis found that first-cohort TCR clusters tended to co-occur. Reports indicated that the classifier achieved high specificity and sensitivity in diagnosing cytomegalovirus status.

Concerning this clone itself: Its antigen is still unknown.

This table comes from immunoSEQ multiplex PCR, and its TCRdb copy is limited to in-frame clones, with some not included. The sample carries fewer than 150,000 clones, about 80% recorded once. In germline, CDR1 is SGHNT, CDR2 YYREEE (reference sequence). Between the trimmed V and J ends, which lost 0 bases and 2 bases, there was a span of 5 bases. The CDR3 totals 13 residues. The TCR was taken from a man aged 25 to 45 in good health and CMV-seropositive. The sequenced sample consisted of PBMCs. The V call is TRBV5-4, the J call TRBJ1-2; no reliable D call. The CDR3 sequence is CASSLEANYGYTF. The DNA of the CDR3 is TGTGCCAGCAGCTTGGAAGCAAACTATGGCTACACCTTC. Full variable domain (rest looked up from reference TRBV5-4 and TRBJ1-2): ETGVTQSPTHLIKTRGQQVTLRCSSQSGHNTVSWYQQALGQGPQFIFQYYREEENGRGNFPPRFSGLQFPNYSSELNVNALELDDSALYLCASSLEANYGYTFGSGTRLTVV.